A selection of T cell receptor beta chains follows, all from one sample in a study of beta chain features in type 1 diabetes. The data were produced by immunoSEQ multiplex PCR, yet TCRdb's version contains in-frame clones alone and is incomplete. The table includes 900,000 or so clones, under 20% detected once. The sample comprised naive CD4+ T cells from blood. These receptors were taken from a woman in her late teens or twenties in good health. Both conserved end residues are part of each CDR3. The order of the fields is clone size, V gene, J gene, D gene, CDR3 protein, CDR3 DNA. A D gene is named only where the DNA matches it firmly. Rows may omit the clone size; those that give it use once, few, many or a size class.

clone size: few
V gene: TRBV20-1
J gene: TRBJ2-1
D gene: TRBD2
CDR3 protein: CSGSGKVEQFF
CDR3 DNA: TGCAGTGGAAGCGGGAAGGTTGAGCAGTTCTTC

clone size: -
V gene: TRBV7-9
J gene: TRBJ1-1
D gene: -
CDR3 protein: CASSNGQPNTEAFF
CDR3 DNA: TGTGCCAGCAGCAACGGACAGCCCAACACTGAAGCTTTCTTT

clone size: few
V gene: TRBV7-2
J gene: TRBJ2-7
D gene: -
CDR3 protein: CASSLGPWGYEQYF
CDR3 DNA: TGTGCCAGCAGCTTGGGTCCATGGGGATACGAGCAGTACTTC

clone size: -
V gene: TRBV7-8
J gene: TRBJ2-2
D gene: -
CDR3 protein: CASSLLARHTGELFF
CDR3 DNA: TGTGCCAGCAGCTTATTGGCCAGACACACCGGGGAGCTGTTTTTT

clone size: -
V gene: TRBV28
J gene: TRBJ1-2
D gene: -
CDR3 protein: CASSLPNNYGYTF
CDR3 DNA: TGTGCCAGCAGTTTACCCAATAACTATGGCTACACCTTC

clone size: few
V gene: TRBV5-1
J gene: TRBJ2-1
D gene: TRBD2
CDR3 protein: CASSFGTGGPHEQFF
CDR3 DNA: TGCGCCAGCAGCTTTGGTACGGGAGGGCCTCATGAGCAGTTCTTC

clone size: -
V gene: TRBV29-1
J gene: TRBJ2-7
D gene: -
CDR3 protein: CSVVQSWGQYF
CDR3 DNA: TGCAGCGTTGTACAGTCATGGGGGCAGTACTTC

clone size: -
V gene: TRBV7-9
J gene: TRBJ1-4
D gene: -
CDR3 protein: CASSLEIGKLFF
CDR3 DNA: TGTGCCAGCAGCTTAGAAATCGGAAAACTGTTTTTT

clone size: -
V gene: TRBV9
J gene: TRBJ2-5
D gene: -
CDR3 protein: CASSVGGLETQYF
CDR3 DNA: TGTGCCAGCAGCGTAGGCGGGTTAGAGACCCAGTACTTC

clone size: few
V gene: TRBV28
J gene: TRBJ2-7
D gene: TRBD1
CDR3 protein: CASSSPGTGGGEQYF
CDR3 DNA: TGTGCCAGCAGTTCGCCCGGGACAGGGGGAGGCGAGCAGTACTTC

clone size: few
V gene: TRBV20-1
J gene: TRBJ1-1
D gene: -
CDR3 protein: CSPRDTEAFF
CDR3 DNA: TGCAGCCCGAGGGACACTGAAGCTTTCTTT

clone size: few
V gene: TRBV9
J gene: TRBJ2-7
D gene: -
CDR3 protein: CASSVDSLAVYEQYF
CDR3 DNA: TGTGCCAGCAGCGTAGACTCTCTAGCTGTATACGAGCAGTACTTC

clone size: -
V gene: TRBV7-2
J gene: TRBJ2-2
D gene: -
CDR3 protein: CASSFIRIFAGELFF
CDR3 DNA: TGTGCCAGCAGCTTTATTAGGATTTTCGCCGGGGAGCTGTTTTTT

clone size: few
V gene: TRBV4-2
J gene: TRBJ2-5
D gene: -
CDR3 protein: CASSPAPGVGETQYF
CDR3 DNA: TGTGCCAGCAGCCCAGCCCCGGGGGTCGGAGAGACCCAGTACTTC

clone size: -
V gene: TRBV28
J gene: TRBJ2-5
D gene: -
CDR3 protein: CASAASRETQYF
CDR3 DNA: TGTGCCAGCGCGGCCTCCAGGGAGACCCAGTACTTC

clone size: -
V gene: TRBV5-1
J gene: TRBJ1-4
D gene: -
CDR3 protein: CASKGDENEKLFF
CDR3 DNA: TGCGCCAGCAAGGGGGACGAGAATGAAAAACTGTTTTTT

clone size: -
V gene: TRBV29-1
J gene: TRBJ2-1
D gene: TRBD1
CDR3 protein: CSVPMTDRVVYNEQFF
CDR3 DNA: TGCAGCGTGCCAATGACCGACAGGGTGGTTTACAATGAGCAGTTCTTC

clone size: few
V gene: TRBV18
J gene: TRBJ2-7
D gene: TRBD2
CDR3 protein: CASSPRTSGEGEQYF
CDR3 DNA: TGTGCCAGCTCACCAAGAACTAGCGGAGAGGGCGAGCAGTACTTC

clone size: -
V gene: TRBV6-1
J gene: TRBJ2-2
D gene: -
CDR3 protein: CASSVRYGELFF
CDR3 DNA: TGTGCCAGCAGTGTGCGCTACGGGGAGCTGTTTTTT

clone size: -
V gene: TRBV5-4
J gene: TRBJ1-1
D gene: -
CDR3 protein: CASTLGQYTEAFF
CDR3 DNA: TGTGCCAGCACCCTCGGACAGTACACTGAAGCTTTCTTT

clone size: -
V gene: TRBV9
J gene: TRBJ2-7
D gene: -
CDR3 protein: CASSVRGDQAGYEQYF
CDR3 DNA: TGTGCCAGCAGCGTAAGAGGAGATCAGGCTGGCTACGAGCAGTACTTC

clone size: -
V gene: TRBV7-2
J gene: TRBJ2-4
D gene: -
CDR3 protein: CASSLSPGLNIQYF
CDR3 DNA: TGTGCCAGCAGCTTATCGCCCGGCCTGAACATTCAGTACTTC

clone size: many
V gene: TRBV19
J gene: TRBJ2-1
D gene: -
CDR3 protein: CASNQQGRDEQFF
CDR3 DNA: TGTGCCAGTAACCAACAGGGTAGAGATGAGCAGTTCTTC

clone size: few
V gene: TRBV9
J gene: TRBJ1-5
D gene: -
CDR3 protein: CASSPAGQPQHF
CDR3 DNA: TGTGCCAGCAGCCCCGCCGGTCAGCCCCAGCATTTT

clone size: -
V gene: TRBV6-5
J gene: TRBJ1-1
D gene: -
CDR3 protein: CASGQYGRGGEAFF
CDR3 DNA: TGTGCCAGCGGGCAATACGGACGGGGGGGAGAAGCTTTCTTT

clone size: -
V gene: TRBV19
J gene: TRBJ2-1
D gene: TRBD1
CDR3 protein: CASRDGTGNYNEQFF
CDR3 DNA: TGTGCCAGCAGGGATGGGACAGGGAACTACAATGAGCAGTTCTTC

clone size: few
V gene: TRBV6-1
J gene: TRBJ1-1
D gene: -
CDR3 protein: CASSLQGGTEAFF
CDR3 DNA: TGTGCCAGCAGTCTACAGGGTGGAACTGAAGCTTTCTTT

clone size: -
V gene: TRBV7-9
J gene: TRBJ2-3
D gene: TRBD1
CDR3 protein: CATTVGTGGADTQYF
CDR3 DNA: TGTGCCACCACCGTAGGGACAGGGGGCGCAGATACGCAGTATTTT

clone size: few
V gene: TRBV10-3
J gene: TRBJ2-7
D gene: -
CDR3 protein: CAISERVGAAYEQYF
CDR3 DNA: TGTGCCATCAGTGAGCGGGTGGGGGCGGCTTACGAGCAGTACTTC

clone size: few
V gene: TRBV7-2
J gene: TRBJ1-2
D gene: -
CDR3 protein: CASSSNPGQVYGYTF
CDR3 DNA: TGTGCCAGCAGCTCTAATCCAGGGCAAGTCTATGGCTACACCTTC

clone size: few
V gene: TRBV10-2
J gene: TRBJ2-4
D gene: -
CDR3 protein: CASLSRNEGKNIQYF
CDR3 DNA: TGCGCCAGCCTGAGTAGGAATGAGGGCAAAAACATTCAGTACTTC

clone size: -
V gene: TRBV5-1
J gene: TRBJ2-7
D gene: TRBD2
CDR3 protein: CASSLLASGSYEQYF
CDR3 DNA: TGCGCCAGCAGCTTGCTGGCTAGCGGGAGCTACGAGCAGTACTTC

clone size: few
V gene: TRBV6-5
J gene: TRBJ2-7
D gene: -
CDR3 protein: CASALGSSPYEQYF
CDR3 DNA: TGTGCCAGCGCCCTAGGGTCTTCCCCCTACGAGCAGTACTTC

clone size: few
V gene: TRBV27
J gene: TRBJ1-2
D gene: TRBD1
CDR3 protein: CASSPMTGRRNYGYTF
CDR3 DNA: TGTGCCAGCAGTCCGATGACAGGGCGCCGTAACTATGGCTACACCTTC

clone size: few
V gene: TRBV4-1
J gene: TRBJ2-7
D gene: TRBD1
CDR3 protein: CASSSLRQGAYEQYF
CDR3 DNA: TGCGCCAGCAGTTCCCTCCGACAGGGGGCTTACGAGCAGTACTTC

clone size: -
V gene: TRBV5-6
J gene: TRBJ2-3
D gene: TRBD2
CDR3 protein: CASSLHLAGGITDTQYF
CDR3 DNA: TGTGCCAGCAGCTTGCATCTAGCGGGAGGAATCACAGATACGCAGTATTTT

clone size: -
V gene: TRBV5-6
J gene: TRBJ2-2
D gene: -
CDR3 protein: CASSWGLQTGELFF
CDR3 DNA: TGTGCCAGCAGCTGGGGCCTCCAGACCGGGGAGCTGTTTTTT

clone size: few
V gene: TRBV5-1
J gene: TRBJ2-5
D gene: TRBD1
CDR3 protein: CASSTPTGFETQYF
CDR3 DNA: TGCGCCAGCAGCACCCCGACAGGGTTCGAGACCCAGTACTTC

clone size: few
V gene: TRBV7-2
J gene: TRBJ2-7
D gene: TRBD1
CDR3 protein: CASSPGTANEQYF
CDR3 DNA: TGTGCCAGCAGCCCAGGGACAGCAAACGAGCAGTACTTC

clone size: -
V gene: TRBV28
J gene: TRBJ2-5
D gene: -
CDR3 protein: CASSLGLRETQYF
CDR3 DNA: TGTGCCAGCAGTTTAGGACTCCGAGAGACCCAGTACTTC